These T cell receptor beta chains were read from a single sample in a study of T cell repertoires in cytomegalovirus infection. TCRdb passed the reads through MiXCR, listing each CDR3 protein once. The sample holds under 600,000 distinct CDR3 sequences, more than 15% seen once. Sequenced material: CD8+ T cells from PBMCs. The receptors originated from a human donor in good health (CMV status not recorded). Some clones in this sample may be carry-over from other donors' samples. The CDR3 runs from the conserved cysteine through the conserved F or W. The D gene is left open where the match is weak. The size entry is marked missing in some rows and otherwise reads once, few, many or a size class.

clone_size d_call j_call v_call cdr3_aa cdr3_nt
. . TRBJ1-4 TRBV19 CASSDPSTNEKLFF TGTGCCAGTAGTGATCCCTCAACTAATGAAAAACTGTTTTTT
many . TRBJ1-1 TRBV11-2 CASVGEEAFF TGTGCCAGCGTGGGAGAAGAAGCTTTCTTT
. TRBD1 TRBJ2-5 TRBV27 CASSSLGQGETQYF TGTGCCAGCAGTTCCCTCGGACAGGGAGAGACCCAGTACTTC
many TRBD1 TRBJ2-2 TRBV29-1 CSVDRQGTGELFF TGCAGCGTTGACCGACAGGGGACCGGGGAGCTGTTTTTT
many TRBD2 TRBJ2-1 TRBV28 CASTLGGTSGVTEQFF TGTGCCAGCACCCTCGGGGGGACTAGCGGTGTAACTGAGCAGTTCTTC
many TRBD2 TRBJ2-7 TRBV5-5 CASSAGLAFIYEQYF TGTGCCAGCAGCGCGGGACTAGCGTTTATATACGAGCAGTACTTC
many TRBD1 TRBJ2-1 TRBV5-6 CASSLDRESSYNEQFF TGTGCCAGCAGCTTAGACAGGGAAAGCTCCTACAATGAGCAGTTCTTC
many TRBD1 TRBJ2-1 TRBV6-1 CASRAGTGYLFF TGTGCCAGCAGAGCCGGGACAGGGTATCTGTTCTTC
many . TRBJ2-1 TRBV7-6 CASSEAYEQFF TGTGCCAGCAGCGAAGCGTATGAGCAGTTCTTC
few TRBD2 TRBJ2-3 TRBV9 CASSRGDGTDTQYF TGTGCCAGCAGCCGGGGGGACGGCACAGATACGCAGTATTTT
many . TRBJ1-2 TRBV20-1 CSASIPNRANYGYTF TGCAGTGCTAGTATCCCCAACAGGGCTAACTATGGCTACACCTTC
. . TRBJ2-1 TRBV10-2 CASSVKGSSYNEQFF TGCGCCAGCAGTGTTAAGGGTAGCTCCTACAATGAGCAGTTCTTC
. . TRBJ2-7 TRBV6-4 CASRPSQGCYEQYF TGTGCCAGCAGACCCTCGCAGGGTTGCTACGAGCAGTACTTC
. . TRBJ2-1 TRBV20-1 CSVPRTASYNEQFF TGCAGTGTCCCCCGGACAGCCTCCTACAATGAGCAGTTCTTC
many TRBD2 TRBJ2-3 TRBV6-1 CASSTGLAGDLDTQYF TGTGCCAGCAGTACTGGACTAGCGGGAGATCTGGATACGCAGTATTTT
many TRBD2 TRBJ2-1 TRBV7-9 CASSPHGRHSYNEQFF TGTGCCAGCAGCCCTCACGGGAGGCACTCCTACAATGAGCAGTTCTTC
. . TRBJ2-5 TRBV7-6 CASSLRWKRKAKETQYF TGTGCCAGCAGCTTAAGGTGGAAGAGGAAGGCCAAAGAGACCCAGTACTTC
. . TRBJ2-3 TRBV27 CASSVIGGADTQYF TGTGCCAGCAGCGTTATCGGGGGCGCAGATACGCAGTATTTT
few TRBD2 TRBJ2-3 TRBV4-1 CASSQGASGRADTQYF TGCGCCAGCAGCCAAGGTGCGAGCGGGAGGGCAGATACGCAGTATTTT
many . TRBJ2-7 TRBV7-9 CASSSKYRGEGEQYF TGTGCCAGCAGCAGCAAGTACAGGGGGGAGGGCGAGCAGTACTTC
. TRBD1 TRBJ1-4 TRBV27 CASRAPDRRNEKLFF TGTGCCAGCAGGGCCCCGGACAGGCGTAATGAAAAACTGTTTTTT
many TRBD1 TRBJ1-1 TRBV12-5 CASGLFSGGEAFF TGTGCTAGTGGTTTGTTCTCAGGGGGTGAAGCTTTCTTT